This T cell receptor beta chain originates from a study of untreated major depressive disorder. Produced via immunoSEQ multiplex PCR; TCRdb's table is partial and in-frame only. This table holds roughly 14,000 clones, just over 90% found once. Regarding the study as a whole: Compared with controls, depressed patients showed more TRBV05-01 (Vbeta 5.1) usage in CD4+ T cells.

Comments on this clone: Its antigen is not known.

The germline V gene has CDR1 MNHEY and CDR2 SVGAGI. Trimming removed 2 bases at V and 7 bases at J, with 14 bases between. The CDR3 contains 15 residues. Sequencing was performed on CD4+ T cells from PBMCs. V and J are TRBV6-5 and TRBJ1-4; D is possibly TRBD1 (6 bases). This clonotype was obtained from a woman in her twenties or thirties with major depressive disorder. The CDR3 nucleotides are TGTGCCAGCAGTTACGGTTGGACAGAAGGTGAAAAACTGTTTTTT. Its protein product is CASSYGWTEGEKLFF.